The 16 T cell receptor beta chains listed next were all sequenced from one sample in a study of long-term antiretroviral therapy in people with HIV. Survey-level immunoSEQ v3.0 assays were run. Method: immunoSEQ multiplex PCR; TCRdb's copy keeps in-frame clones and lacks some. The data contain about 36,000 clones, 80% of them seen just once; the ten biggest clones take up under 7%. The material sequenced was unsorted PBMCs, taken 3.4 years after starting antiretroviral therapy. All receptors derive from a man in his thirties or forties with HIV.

In DNA form, the CDR3 reads TGTGCCACCAGCCGGACTGGAAACACCATATATTTT. It yields the protein CATSRTGNTIYF. The V and J genes are TRBV15 and TRBJ1-3; D remains ambiguous. The CDR3 has 12 amino acids. Germline CDR1 is LNHNV and CDR2 is YYDKDF (reference sequence). V dropped 5 bases and J dropped 2 bases, with 4 bases sitting between them.

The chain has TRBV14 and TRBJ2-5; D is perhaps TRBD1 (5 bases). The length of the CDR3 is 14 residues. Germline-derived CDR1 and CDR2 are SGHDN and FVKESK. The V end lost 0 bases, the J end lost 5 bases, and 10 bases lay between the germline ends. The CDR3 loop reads CASSQDRQRETQYF. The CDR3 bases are TGTGCCAGCAGCCAAGACAGACAGAGGGAGACCCAGTACTTC.

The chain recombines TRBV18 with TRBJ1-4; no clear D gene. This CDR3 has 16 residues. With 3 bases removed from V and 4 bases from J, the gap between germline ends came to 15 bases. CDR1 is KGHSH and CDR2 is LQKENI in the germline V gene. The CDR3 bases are TGTGCCAGCTCACCCCTACCCTTCAGTGTTAATGAAAAACTGTTTTTT. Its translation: CASSPLPFSVNEKLFF.

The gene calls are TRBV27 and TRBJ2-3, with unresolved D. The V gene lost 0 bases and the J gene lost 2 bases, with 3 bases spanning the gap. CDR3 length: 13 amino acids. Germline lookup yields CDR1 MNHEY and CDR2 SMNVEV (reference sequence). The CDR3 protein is CASSLSTTDTQYF. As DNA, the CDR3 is TGTGCCAGCAGTTTATCTACCACAGATACGCAGTATTTT.

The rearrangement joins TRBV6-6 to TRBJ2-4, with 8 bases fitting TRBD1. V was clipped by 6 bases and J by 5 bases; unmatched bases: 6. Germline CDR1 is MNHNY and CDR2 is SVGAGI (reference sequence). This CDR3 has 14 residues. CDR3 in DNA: TGTGCCAGCAGCGTACCAGGGGGCGAAAACATTCAGTACTTC. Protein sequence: CASSVPGGENIQYF.

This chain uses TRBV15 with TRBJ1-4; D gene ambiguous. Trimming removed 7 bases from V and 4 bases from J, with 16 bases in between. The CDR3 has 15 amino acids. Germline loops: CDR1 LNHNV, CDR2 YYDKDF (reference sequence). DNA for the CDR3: TGTGCCACCAAAACCAAGGCCGGAATTAATGAAAAACTGTTTTTT. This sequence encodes CATKTKAGINEKLFF.

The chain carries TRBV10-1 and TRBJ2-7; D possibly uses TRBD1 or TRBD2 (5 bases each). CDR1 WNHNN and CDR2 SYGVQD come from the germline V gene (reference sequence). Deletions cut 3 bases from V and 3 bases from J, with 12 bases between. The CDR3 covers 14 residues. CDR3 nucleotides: TGCGCCAGCAGTGACCGAAGGGACCTCTACGAGCAGTACTTC. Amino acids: CASSDRRDLYEQYF.

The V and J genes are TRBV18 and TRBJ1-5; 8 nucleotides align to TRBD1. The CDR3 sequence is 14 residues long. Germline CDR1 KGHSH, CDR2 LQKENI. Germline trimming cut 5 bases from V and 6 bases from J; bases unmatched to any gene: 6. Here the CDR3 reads CASSETGGGQPQHF. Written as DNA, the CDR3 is TGTGCCAGCTCAGAAACAGGGGGTGGTCAGCCCCAGCATTTT.

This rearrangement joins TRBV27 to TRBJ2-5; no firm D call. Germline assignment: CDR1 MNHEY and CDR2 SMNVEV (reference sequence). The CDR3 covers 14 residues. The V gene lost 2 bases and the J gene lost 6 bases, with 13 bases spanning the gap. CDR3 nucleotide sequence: TGTGCCAGCAGTTTAAAAACGGATGGGAAGACCCAGTACTTC. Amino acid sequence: CASSLKTDGKTQYF.

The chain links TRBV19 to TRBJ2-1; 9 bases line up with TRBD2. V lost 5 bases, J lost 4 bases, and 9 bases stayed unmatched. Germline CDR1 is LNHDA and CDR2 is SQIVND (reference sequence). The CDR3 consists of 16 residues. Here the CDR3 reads CASSPRLAGPYNEQFF. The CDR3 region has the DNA TGTGCCAGTAGTCCTCGCCTAGCGGGACCGTACAATGAGCAGTTCTTC. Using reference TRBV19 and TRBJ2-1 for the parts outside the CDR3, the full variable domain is DGGITQSPKYLFRKEGQNVTLSCEQNLNHDAMYWYRQDPGQGLRLIYYSQIVNDFQKGDIAEGYSVSREKKESFPLTVTSAQKNPTAFYLCASSPRLAGPYNEQFFGPGTRLTVL.

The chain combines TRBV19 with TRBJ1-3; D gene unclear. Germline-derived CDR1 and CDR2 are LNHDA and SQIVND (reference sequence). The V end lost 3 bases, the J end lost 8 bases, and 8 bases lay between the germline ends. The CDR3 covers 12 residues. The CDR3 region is CASSIGGHTIYF. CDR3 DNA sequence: TGTGCCAGTAGTATCGGAGGACACACCATATATTTT. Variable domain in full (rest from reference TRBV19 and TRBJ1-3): DGGITQSPKYLFRKEGQNVTLSCEQNLNHDAMYWYRQDPGQGLRLIYYSQIVNDFQKGDIAEGYSVSREKKESFPLTVTSAQKNPTAFYLCASSIGGHTIYFGEGSWLTVV.

CDR3 residues: CASSPLQQNTEAFF. DNA of the CDR3: TGTGCCAGCAGTCCACTACAACAGAACACTGAAGCTTTCTTT. The V call is TRBV27, the J call TRBJ1-1; D remains ambiguous. Deletions cut 5 bases from V and 1 base from J, with 11 bases between. This CDR3 is 14 amino acids long. The germline V gene encodes CDR1 MNHEY and CDR2 SMNVEV (reference sequence).

CDR3 protein: CASSPPTWGAQYNEQFF. The CDR3 DNA reads TGTGCCAGCAGCCCCCCCACATGGGGGGCGCAATATAATGAGCAGTTCTTC. The gene calls are TRBV7-9 and TRBJ2-1; possibly TRBD1 or TRBD2 for D (6 bases each). CDR3 length: 17 amino acids. Germline CDR1 is SEHNR and CDR2 is FQNEAQ (reference sequence). V was shortened by 5 bases and J by 7 bases, with 24 bases between the two germline ends.

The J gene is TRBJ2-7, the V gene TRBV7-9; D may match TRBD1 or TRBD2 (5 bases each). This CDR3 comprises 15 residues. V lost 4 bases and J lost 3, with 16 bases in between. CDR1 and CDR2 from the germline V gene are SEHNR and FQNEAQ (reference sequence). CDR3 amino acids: CASSSTMGVIYEQYF. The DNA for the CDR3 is TGTGCCAGCAGCTCAACGATGGGGGTGATCTACGAGCAGTACTTC.

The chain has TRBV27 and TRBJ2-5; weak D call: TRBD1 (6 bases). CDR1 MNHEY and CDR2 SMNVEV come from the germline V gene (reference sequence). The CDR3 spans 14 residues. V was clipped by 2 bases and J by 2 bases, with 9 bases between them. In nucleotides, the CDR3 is TGTGCCAGCAGTTTACGCAGGGGTCAAGAGACCCAGTACTTC. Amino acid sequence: CASSLRRGQETQYF.

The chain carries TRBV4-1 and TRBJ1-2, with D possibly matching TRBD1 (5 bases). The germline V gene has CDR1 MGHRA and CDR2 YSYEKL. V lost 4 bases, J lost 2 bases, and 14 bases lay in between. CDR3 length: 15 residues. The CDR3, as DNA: TGCGCCAGCAGCCGCCTCGGACAAGCAAACTATGGCTACACCTTC. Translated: CASSRLGQANYGYTF.